This TCR beta chain is from a study of post-analysis software for immune sequencing data. cDNA libraries for TCR beta contained unique molecular identifiers. Starting from roughly 1.1 to 9.2 million T cells, the study yielded about 500,000 cDNA molecules. Via MiXCR, TCRdb re-called the PCR reads, giving one row per CDR3 protein. The table lists some 890,000 distinct CDR3 sequences, about 50% of them singletons, with over 4% in the top ten. Regarding the study as a whole: With TRBV5-6, TRBV5-1 and TRBV20-1 included, a handful of TRBV segments were more frequent in patients than in controls. Normalized Chao1 diversity was significantly lower in multiple sclerosis patients than in controls.

V lost 5 bases and J lost 3, with 17 bases in between. This CDR3 contains 15 residues. A word on this clonotype: Its target is unknown.

The origin of this receptor is a girl aged 5 to 17 with multiple sclerosis. The specimen sequenced was blood. The chain joins TRBV12-3 or TRBV12-4 to TRBJ2-7, with D hard to call. CDR3 in amino acids: CASSGVRQGFYEQYF. Written as DNA, the CDR3 is TGTGCCAGCAGTGGAGTACGGCAAGGCTTCTACGAGCAGTACTTC.